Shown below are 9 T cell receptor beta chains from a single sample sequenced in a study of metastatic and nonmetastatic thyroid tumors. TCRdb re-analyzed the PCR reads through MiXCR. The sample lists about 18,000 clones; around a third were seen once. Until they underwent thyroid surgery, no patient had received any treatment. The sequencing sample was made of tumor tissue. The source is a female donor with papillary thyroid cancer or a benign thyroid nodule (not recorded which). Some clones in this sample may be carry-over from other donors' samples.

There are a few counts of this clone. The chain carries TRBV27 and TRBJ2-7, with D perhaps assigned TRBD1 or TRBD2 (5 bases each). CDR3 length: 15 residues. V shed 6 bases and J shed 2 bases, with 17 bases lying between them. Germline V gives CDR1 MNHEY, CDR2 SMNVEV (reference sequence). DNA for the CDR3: TGTGCCAGCAGGCTAACCGGGACGGTCGCCTACGAGCAGTACTTC. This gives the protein CASRLTGTVAYEQYF.

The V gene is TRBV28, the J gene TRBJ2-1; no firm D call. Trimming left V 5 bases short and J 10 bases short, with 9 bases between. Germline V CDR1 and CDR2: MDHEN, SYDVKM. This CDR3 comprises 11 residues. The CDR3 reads CASSTPTEQFF. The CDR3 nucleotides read TGTGCCAGCAGTACGCCTACCGAGCAGTTCTTC.

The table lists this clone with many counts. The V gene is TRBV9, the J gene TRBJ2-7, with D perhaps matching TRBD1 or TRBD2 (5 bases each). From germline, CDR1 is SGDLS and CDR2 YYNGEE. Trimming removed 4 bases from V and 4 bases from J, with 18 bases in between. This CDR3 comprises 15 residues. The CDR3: CASSPGPGMGYEQYF. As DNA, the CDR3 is TGTGCCAGCAGCCCAGGGCCCGGGATGGGTTACGAGCAGTACTTC.

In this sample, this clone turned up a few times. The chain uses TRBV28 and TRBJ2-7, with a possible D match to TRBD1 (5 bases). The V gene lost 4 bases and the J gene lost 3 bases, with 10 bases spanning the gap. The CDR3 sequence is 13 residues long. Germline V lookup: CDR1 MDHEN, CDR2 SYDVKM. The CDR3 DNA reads TGTGCCAGCAGTTCCGGACAAATCTACGAGCAGTACTTC. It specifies CASSSGQIYEQYF.

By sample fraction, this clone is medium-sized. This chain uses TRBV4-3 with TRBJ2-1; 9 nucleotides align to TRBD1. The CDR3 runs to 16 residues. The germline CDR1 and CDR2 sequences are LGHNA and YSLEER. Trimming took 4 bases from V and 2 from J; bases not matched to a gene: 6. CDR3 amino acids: CASSPWGTGTYNEQFF. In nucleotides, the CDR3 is TGCGCCAGCAGCCCATGGGGGACAGGGACCTACAATGAGCAGTTCTTC.

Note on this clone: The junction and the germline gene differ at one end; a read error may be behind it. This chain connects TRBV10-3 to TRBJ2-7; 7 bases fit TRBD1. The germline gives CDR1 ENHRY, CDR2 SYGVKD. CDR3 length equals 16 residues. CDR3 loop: CAISEANRDRRYGQYF. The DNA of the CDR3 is TGTGCCATCAGTGAGGCCAACCGGGACAGACGGTACGGGCAGTACTTC.

DNA for the CDR3: TGTGCCAGCAGCTCCTTCCAGGGGATGTCCTACGAGCAGTACTTC. Protein: CASSSFQGMSYEQYF. The chain recombines TRBV11-2 with TRBJ2-7, with D perhaps matching TRBD1 (6 bases). The CDR3 length is 15 residues. Trimming left V 4 bases short and J 1 base short, with 14 bases between. CDR1 SGHAT and CDR2 FQNNGV come from the germline V gene. Together with reference TRBV11-2 and TRBJ2-7, the CDR3 gives the full variable domain: EAGVAQSPRYKIIEKRQSVAFWCNPISGHATLYWYQQILGQGPKLLIQFQNNGVVDDSQLPKDRFSAERLKGVDSTLKIQPAKLEDSAVYLCASSSFQGMSYEQYFGPGTRLTVT.

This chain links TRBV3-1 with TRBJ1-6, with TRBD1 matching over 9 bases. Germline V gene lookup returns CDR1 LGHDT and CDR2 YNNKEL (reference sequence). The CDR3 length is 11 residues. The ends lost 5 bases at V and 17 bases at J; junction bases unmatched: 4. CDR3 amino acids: CASSGRQGVHF. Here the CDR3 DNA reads TGTGCCAGCAGCGGTCGACAGGGGGTCCACTTT.

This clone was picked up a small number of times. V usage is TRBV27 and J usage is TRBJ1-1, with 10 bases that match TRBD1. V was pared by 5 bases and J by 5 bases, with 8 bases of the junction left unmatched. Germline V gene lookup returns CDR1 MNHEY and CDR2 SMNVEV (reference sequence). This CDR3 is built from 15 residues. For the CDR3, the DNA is TGTGCCAGCAGTCCGGGACAGGGGATAAGGACTGAAGCTTTCTTT. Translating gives CASSPGQGIRTEAFF.